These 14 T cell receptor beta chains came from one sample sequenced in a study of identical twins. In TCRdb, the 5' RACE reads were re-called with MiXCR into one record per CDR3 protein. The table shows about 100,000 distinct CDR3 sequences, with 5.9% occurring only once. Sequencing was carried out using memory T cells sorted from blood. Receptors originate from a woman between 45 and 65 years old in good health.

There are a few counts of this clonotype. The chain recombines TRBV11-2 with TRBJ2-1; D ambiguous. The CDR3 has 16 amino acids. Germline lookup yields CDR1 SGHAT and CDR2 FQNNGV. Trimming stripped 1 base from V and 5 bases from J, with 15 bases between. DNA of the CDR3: TGTGCCAGCAGCTTAGGTTACCCGGCTGGGAACAATGAGCAGTTCTTC. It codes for CASSLGYPAGNNEQFF. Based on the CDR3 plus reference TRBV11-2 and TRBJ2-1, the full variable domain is EAGVAQSPRYKIIEKRQSVAFWCNPISGHATLYWYQQILGQGPKLLIQFQNNGVVDDSQLPKDRFSAERLKGVDSTLKIQPAKLEDSAVYLCASSLGYPAGNNEQFFGPGTRLTVL.

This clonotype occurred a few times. In nucleotides, the CDR3 is TGTGCCAGCAGTTTAGTATCTCGGCCAGGGGAGCGGCAGCCCCAGCATTTT. Its protein is CASSLVSRPGERQPQHF. The chain links TRBV12-3 or TRBV12-4 to TRBJ1-5; D is possibly TRBD1 (6 bases). The V end was cut by 1 base, the J end by 7 bases, with 20 bases between. CDR3 length: 17 residues.

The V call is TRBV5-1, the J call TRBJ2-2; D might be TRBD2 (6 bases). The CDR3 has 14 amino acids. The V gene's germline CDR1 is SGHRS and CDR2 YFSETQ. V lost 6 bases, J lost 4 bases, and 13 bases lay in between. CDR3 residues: CASNGGAVTGELFF. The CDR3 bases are TGCGCCAGCAACGGGGGAGCGGTCACCGGGGAGCTGTTTTTT.

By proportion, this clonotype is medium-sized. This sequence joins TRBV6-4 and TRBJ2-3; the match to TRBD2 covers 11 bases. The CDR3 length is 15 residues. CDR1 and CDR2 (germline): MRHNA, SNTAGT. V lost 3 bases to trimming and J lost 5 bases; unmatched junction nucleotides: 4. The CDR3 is CASSDTSGSVDTQYF. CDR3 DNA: TGTGCCAGCAGTGATACTAGCGGGAGCGTAGATACGCAGTATTTT.

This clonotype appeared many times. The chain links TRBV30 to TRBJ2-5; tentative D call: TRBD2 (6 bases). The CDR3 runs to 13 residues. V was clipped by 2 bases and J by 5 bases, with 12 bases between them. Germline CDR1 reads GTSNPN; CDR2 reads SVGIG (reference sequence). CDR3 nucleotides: TGTGCCTGGAGTTGGATGAGCGGGGAGACCCAGTACTTC. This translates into CAWSWMSGETQYF.

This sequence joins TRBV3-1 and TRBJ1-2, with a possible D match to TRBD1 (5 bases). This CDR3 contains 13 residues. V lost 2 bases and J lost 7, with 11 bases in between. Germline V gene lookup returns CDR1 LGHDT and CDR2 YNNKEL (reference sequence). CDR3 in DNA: TGTGCCAGCAGCCAATGGCAGGGCAGTGGCTACACCTTC. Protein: CASSQWQGSGYTF. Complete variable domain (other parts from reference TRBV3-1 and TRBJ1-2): DTAVSQTPKYLVTQMGNDKSIKCEQNLGHDTMYWYKQDSKKFLKIMFSYNNKELIINETVPNRFSPKSPDKAHLNLHINSLELGDSAVYFCASSQWQGSGYTFGSGTRLTVV.

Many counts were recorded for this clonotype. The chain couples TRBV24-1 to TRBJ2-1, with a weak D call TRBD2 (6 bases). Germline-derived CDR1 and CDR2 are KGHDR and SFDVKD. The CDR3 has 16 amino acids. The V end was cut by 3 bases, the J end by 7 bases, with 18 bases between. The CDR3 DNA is TGTGCCACCAGTGATCCCGGACCAGGAAGCGGGAATGAGCAGTTCTTC. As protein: CATSDPGPGSGNEQFF.

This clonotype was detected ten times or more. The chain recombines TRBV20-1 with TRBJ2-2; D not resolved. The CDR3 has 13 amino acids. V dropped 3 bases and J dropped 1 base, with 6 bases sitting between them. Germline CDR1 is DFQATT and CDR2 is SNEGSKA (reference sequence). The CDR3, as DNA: TGCAGTGCTAGTAAGCGGAACACCGGGGAGCTGTTTTTT. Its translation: CSASKRNTGELFF.

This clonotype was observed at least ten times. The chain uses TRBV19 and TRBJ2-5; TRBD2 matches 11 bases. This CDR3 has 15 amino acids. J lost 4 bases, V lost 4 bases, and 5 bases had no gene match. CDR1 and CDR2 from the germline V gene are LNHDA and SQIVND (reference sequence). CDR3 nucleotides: TGTGCCAGTAGTAGCGGACTAGCGGGTTTAGAGACCCAGTACTTC. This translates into CASSSGLAGLETQYF.

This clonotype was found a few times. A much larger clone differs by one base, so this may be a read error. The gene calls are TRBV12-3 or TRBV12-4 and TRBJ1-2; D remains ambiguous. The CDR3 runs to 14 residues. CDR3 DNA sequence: TGTGCCAGCAGTTCAACCGGGTCGGCCAATGGCTACCCCTTC. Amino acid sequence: CASSSTGSANGYPF.

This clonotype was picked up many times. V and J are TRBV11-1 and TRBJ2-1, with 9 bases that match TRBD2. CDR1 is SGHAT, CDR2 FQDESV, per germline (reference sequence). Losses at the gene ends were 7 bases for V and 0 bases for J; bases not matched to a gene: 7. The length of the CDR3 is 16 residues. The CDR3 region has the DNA TGTGCCAGCACCTTCCTAGCGGGACTCTCCTACAATGAGCAGTTCTTC. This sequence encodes CASTFLAGLSYNEQFF. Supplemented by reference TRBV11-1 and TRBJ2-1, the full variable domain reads EAEVAQSPRYKITEKSQAVAFWCDPISGHATLYWYRQILGQGPELLVQFQDESVVDDSQLPKDRFSAERLKGVDSTLKIQPAELGDSAMYLCASTFLAGLSYNEQFFGPGTRLTVL.

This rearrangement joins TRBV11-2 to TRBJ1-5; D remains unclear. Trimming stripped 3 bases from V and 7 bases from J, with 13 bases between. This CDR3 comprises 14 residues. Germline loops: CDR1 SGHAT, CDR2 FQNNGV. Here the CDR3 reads CASSLVGMGQPQHF. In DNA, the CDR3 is TGTGCCAGCAGCTTGGTGGGAATGGGACAGCCCCAGCATTTT.

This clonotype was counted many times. The CDR3: CASSSGNPEKLFF. The CDR3, as DNA: TGTGCCAGCAGCTCCGGGAACCCGGAAAAACTGTTTTTT. The chain combines TRBV11-2 with TRBJ1-4; D gene unclear. In germline, CDR1 is SGHAT, CDR2 FQNNGV. This CDR3 comprises 13 residues. The germline V and J ends were trimmed by 4 bases and 8 bases, with 11 bases remaining between them.

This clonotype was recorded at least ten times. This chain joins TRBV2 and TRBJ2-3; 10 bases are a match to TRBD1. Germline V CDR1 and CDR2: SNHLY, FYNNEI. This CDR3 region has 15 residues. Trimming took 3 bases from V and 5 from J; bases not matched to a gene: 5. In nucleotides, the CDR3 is TGTGCCAGCAGTGACCCGGGACAGGGGCAAGATACGCAGTATTTT. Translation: CASSDPGQGQDTQYF.